This is a list of T cell receptor beta chains from one sample in a study of blood T cell repertoires in COVID-19. Generated by immunoSEQ multiplex PCR, the TCRdb table keeps only in-frame clones and is missing some. Of a few hundred thousand clones listed, around nine tenths are singletons. Sequencing used PBMCs or T cells enriched from blood (not recorded which). These TCRs come from a woman aged 40 to 55 who had recovered from COVID-19. The CDR3 runs from the conserved cysteine through the conserved F or W. D genes are given only for firm matches. The listing skips clone size in some rows; elsewhere it reads once, few, many or a size class.

j_gene,v_gene,d_gene,abundance,CDR3aa,CDR3nt
TRBJ2-4,TRBV3-1/TRBV3-2,TRBD2,NA,CASSQDRSGRSVQYF,TGTGCCAGCAGCCAAGATAGAAGCGGGAGGTCCGTTCAGTACTTC
TRBJ1-2,TRBV19,NA,NA,CASSMARRSYGYTF,TGTGCCAGTAGTATGGCCAGGAGGAGCTATGGCTACACCTTC
TRBJ1-4,TRBV15,NA,once,CATSRPQGQGEKLFF,TGTGCCACCAGCCGACCACAGGGTCAGGGCGAAAAACTGTTTTTT
TRBJ1-2,TRBV29-1,NA,NA,CSGREGNGYTF,TGCAGCGGTAGGGAGGGTAATGGCTACACCTTC
TRBJ1-1,TRBV19,TRBD1,few,CASSRQGLRNTEAFF,TGTGCCAGTAGTCGACAGGGTCTTAGGAACACTGAAGCTTTCTTT
TRBJ2-2,TRBV30,NA,few,CAWSRRYGELFF,TGTGCCTGGAGCCGGCGGTACGGGGAGCTGTTTTTT
TRBJ2-6,TRBV7-3,NA,NA,CASRKLGANVLTF,TGTGCCAGCAGAAAATTAGGGGCCAACGTCCTGACTTTC
TRBJ2-1,TRBV20-1,NA,NA,CSAKTPTQQFF,TGCAGTGCCAAGACACCTACTCAGCAGTTCTTC
TRBJ1-1,TRBV4-3,NA,NA,CASSQEGVNTEAFF,TGCGCCAGCAGCCAAGAGGGAGTGAACACTGAAGCTTTCTTT
TRBJ2-3,TRBV15,TRBD2,NA,CATSRGLSGSLTDTQYF,TGTGCCACCAGCAGAGGTCTTAGCGGGAGTCTAACAGATACGCAGTATTTT
TRBJ1-1,TRBV7-6,NA,NA,CASLRVANTEAFF,TGTGCCAGCCTCCGGGTGGCCAACACTGAAGCTTTCTTT
TRBJ2-7,TRBV7-6,TRBD2,NA,CASSSLAGAHEQYF,TGTGCCAGCAGCTCACTAGCGGGAGCTCACGAGCAGTACTTC
TRBJ2-7,TRBV7-2,TRBD1,NA,CASSQDRGRDEQYF,TGTGCCAGCAGCCAGGACAGGGGGCGGGACGAGCAGTACTTC
TRBJ2-7,TRBV12-3/TRBV12-4,NA,NA,CASSLRGRYEQYF,TGTGCCAGCAGTTTAAGGGGAAGATACGAGCAGTACTTC
TRBJ1-5,TRBV4-1,TRBD1,NA,CASSPRDRGLSSNQPQHF,TGCGCCAGCAGCCCTCGGGACAGGGGCCTATCTAGCAATCAGCCCCAGCATTTT
TRBJ2-7,TRBV19,TRBD1,NA,CASSIDWTGYEQYF,TGTGCCAGTAGTATAGATTGGACAGGCTACGAGCAGTACTTC
TRBJ1-1,TRBV24-1,NA,NA,CATSDPVNTEAFF,TGTGCCACCAGTGATCCCGTTAACACTGAAGCTTTCTTT
TRBJ2-1,TRBV25-1,TRBD2,NA,CASSGGLAGVSEQFF,TGTGCCAGCAGTGGAGGACTAGCGGGAGTATCTGAGCAGTTCTTC
TRBJ2-1,TRBV2,TRBD2,few,CASIPTSGLYNEQFF,TGTGCCAGCATCCCCACTAGCGGACTCTACAATGAGCAGTTCTTC
TRBJ1-1,TRBV10-1,NA,once,CASRPTSGTEAFF,TGCGCCAGCAGGCCCACCTCCGGGACTGAAGCTTTCTTT
TRBJ2-7,TRBV10-3,TRBD2,NA,CASGGNEQYF,TGTGCCTCGGGGGGGAACGAGCAGTACTTC
TRBJ1-5,TRBV19,NA,NA,CASSEGQYSNQPQHF,TGTGCCAGTAGTGAAGGACAGTATAGCAATCAGCCCCAGCATTTT